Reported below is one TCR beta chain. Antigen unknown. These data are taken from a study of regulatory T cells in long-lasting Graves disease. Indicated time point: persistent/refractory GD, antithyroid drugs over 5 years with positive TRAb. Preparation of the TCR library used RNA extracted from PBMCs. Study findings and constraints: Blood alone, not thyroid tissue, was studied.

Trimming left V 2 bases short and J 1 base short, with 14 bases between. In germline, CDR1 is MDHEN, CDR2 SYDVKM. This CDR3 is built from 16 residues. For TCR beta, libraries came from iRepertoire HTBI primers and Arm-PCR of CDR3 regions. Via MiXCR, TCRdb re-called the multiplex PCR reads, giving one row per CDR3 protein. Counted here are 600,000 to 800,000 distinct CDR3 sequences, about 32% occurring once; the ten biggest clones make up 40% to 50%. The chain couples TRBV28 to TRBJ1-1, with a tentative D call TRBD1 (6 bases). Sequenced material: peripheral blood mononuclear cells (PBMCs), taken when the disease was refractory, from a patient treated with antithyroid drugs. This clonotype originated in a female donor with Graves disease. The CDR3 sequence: CASSLPGLGQNTEAFF. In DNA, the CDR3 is TGTGCCAGCAGTTTACCGGGATTGGGACAGAACACTGAAGCTTTCTTT. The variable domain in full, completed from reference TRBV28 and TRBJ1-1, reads DVKVTQSSRYLVKRTGEKVFLECVQDMDHENMFWYRQDPGLGLRLIYFSYDVKMKEKGDIPEGYSVSREKKERFSLILESASTNQTSMYLCASSLPGLGQNTEAFFGQGTRLTVV.